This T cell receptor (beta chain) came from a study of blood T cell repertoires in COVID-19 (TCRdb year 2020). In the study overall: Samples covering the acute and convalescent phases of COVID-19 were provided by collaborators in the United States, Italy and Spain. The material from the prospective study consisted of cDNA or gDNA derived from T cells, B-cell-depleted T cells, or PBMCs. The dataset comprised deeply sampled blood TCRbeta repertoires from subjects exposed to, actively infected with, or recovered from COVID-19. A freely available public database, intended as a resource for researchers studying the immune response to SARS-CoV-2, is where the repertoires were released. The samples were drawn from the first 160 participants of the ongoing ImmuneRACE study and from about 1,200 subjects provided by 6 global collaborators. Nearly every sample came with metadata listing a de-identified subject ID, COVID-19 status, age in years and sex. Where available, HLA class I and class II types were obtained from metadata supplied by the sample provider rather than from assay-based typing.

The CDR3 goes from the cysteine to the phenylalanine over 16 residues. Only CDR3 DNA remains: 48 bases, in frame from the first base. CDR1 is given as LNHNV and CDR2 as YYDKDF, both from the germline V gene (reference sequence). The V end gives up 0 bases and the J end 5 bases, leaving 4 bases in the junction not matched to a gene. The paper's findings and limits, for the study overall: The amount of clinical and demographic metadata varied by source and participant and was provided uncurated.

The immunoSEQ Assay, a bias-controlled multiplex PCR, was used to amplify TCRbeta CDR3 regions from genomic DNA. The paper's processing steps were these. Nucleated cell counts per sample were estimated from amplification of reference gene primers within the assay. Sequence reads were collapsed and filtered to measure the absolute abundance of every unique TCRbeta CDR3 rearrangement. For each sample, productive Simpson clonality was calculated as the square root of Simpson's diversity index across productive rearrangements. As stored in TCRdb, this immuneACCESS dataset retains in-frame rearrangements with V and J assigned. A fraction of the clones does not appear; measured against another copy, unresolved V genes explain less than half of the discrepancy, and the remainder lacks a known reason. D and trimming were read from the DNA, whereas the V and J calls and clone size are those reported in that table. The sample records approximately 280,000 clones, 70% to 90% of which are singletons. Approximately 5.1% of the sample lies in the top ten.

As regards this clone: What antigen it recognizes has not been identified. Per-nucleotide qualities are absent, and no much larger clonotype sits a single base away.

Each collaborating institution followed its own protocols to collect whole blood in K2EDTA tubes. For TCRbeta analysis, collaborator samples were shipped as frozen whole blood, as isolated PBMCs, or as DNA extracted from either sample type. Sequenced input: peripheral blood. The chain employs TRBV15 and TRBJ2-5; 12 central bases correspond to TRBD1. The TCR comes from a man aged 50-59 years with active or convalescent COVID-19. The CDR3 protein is CATSRDLGTGGETQYF. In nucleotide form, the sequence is TGTGCCACCAGCAGAGATCTCGGGACAGGGGGCGAGACCCAGTACTTC. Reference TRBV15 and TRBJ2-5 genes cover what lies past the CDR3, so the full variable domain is DAMVIQNPRYQVTQFGKPVTLSCSQTLNHNVMYWYQQKSSQAPKLLFHYYDKDFNNEADTPDNFQSRRPNTSFCFLDIRSPGLGDTAMYLCATSRDLGTGGETQYFGPGTRLLVL.